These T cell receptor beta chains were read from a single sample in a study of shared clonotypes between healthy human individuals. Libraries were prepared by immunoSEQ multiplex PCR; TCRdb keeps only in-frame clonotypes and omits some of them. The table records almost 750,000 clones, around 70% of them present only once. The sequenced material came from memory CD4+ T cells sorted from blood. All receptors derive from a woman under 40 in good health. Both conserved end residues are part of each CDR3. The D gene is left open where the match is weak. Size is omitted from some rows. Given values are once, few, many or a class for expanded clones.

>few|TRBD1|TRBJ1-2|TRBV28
TGTGCCAGCAGTGATACAGGGGTCCCACAACGTAACTATGGCTACACCTTC
CASSDTGVPQRNYGYTF
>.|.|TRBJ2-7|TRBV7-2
TGTGCCAGCAGCCGTACTGTCTCCTACGAGCAGTACTTC
CASSRTVSYEQYF
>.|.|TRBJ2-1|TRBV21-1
TGTGCCAGCAGCATAAGATCAAGCGGGAGGGCCGACAATGAGCAGTTCTTC
CASSIRSSGRADNEQFF
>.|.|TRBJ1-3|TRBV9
TGTGCCAGCAGCCCCCGCAGGGATCCCGGAAACACCATATATTTT
CASSPRRDPGNTIYF
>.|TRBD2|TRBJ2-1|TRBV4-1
TGCGCCAGCAGCCACCCGGGGCTAGCGGGAGGTTGGGGAAACAATGAGCAGTTCTTC
CASSHPGLAGGWGNNEQFF
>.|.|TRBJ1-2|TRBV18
TGTGCCAGCTCACCACAGGGTGCCTATGACTACACCTTC
CASSPQGAYDYTF
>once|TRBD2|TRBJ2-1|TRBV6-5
TGTGCCAGCAGTTACCAGGCGGGAGGTTACAATGAGCAGTTCTTC
CASSYQAGGYNEQFF
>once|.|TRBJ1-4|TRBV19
TGTGCCAGTAGTGCAGGACAAGAAGCTGAAAAACTGTTTTTT
CASSAGQEAEKLFF
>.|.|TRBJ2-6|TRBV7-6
TGTGCCAGCAGCTTAAATCTATGGACTCCCTTTTCTGGGGCCAACGTCCTGACTTTC
CASSLNLWTPFSGANVLTF
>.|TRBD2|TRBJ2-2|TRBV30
TGTGCCTGGAGTGTACTTGAGACTAGCCCCGGGGAGCTGTTTTTT
CAWSVLETSPGELFF
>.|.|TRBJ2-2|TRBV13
TGTGCCAGCAGCGGCTATTCCGAGGAGCTGTTTTTT
CASSGYSEELFF
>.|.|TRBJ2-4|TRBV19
TGTGCCAGTAGTCCTCCTCATTGGGCCAAAAACATTCAGTACTTC
CASSPPHWAKNIQYF
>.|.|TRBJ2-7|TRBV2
TGTGCCAGCAGCGGACAGGGACTAAACGAGCAGTACTTC
CASSGQGLNEQYF
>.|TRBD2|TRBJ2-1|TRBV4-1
TGCGCCAGCAGCCAAGAGTGGACTAGCTTGTGGAATGAGCAGTTCTTC
CASSQEWTSLWNEQFF
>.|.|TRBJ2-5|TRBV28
TGTGCCAGTACCCTGGGCAGAATTCAAGAGACCCAGTACTTC
CASTLGRIQETQYF
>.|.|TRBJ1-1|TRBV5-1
TGCGCCAGCAGCTTGGCACAATCTGACGTAACCACTGAAGCTTTCTTT
CASSLAQSDVTTEAFF
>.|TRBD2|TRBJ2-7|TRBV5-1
TGCGCCAGCAGCTTGGGTAGCGGGGAGACCTACGAGCAGTACTTC
CASSLGSGETYEQYF
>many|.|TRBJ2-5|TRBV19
TGTGCCAGTACCCCGGAGGTAGCGAGCAAAGAGGAGACCCAGTACTTC
CASTPEVASKEETQYF
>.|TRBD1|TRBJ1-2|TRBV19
TGTGCCAGTAGTTCCCCAGGGGGCGCGAACTATGGCTACACCTTC
CASSSPGGANYGYTF
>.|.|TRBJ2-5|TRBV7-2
TGTGCCAGCAACGAAGGCCCGGTTCAAGAGACCCAGTACTTC
CASNEGPVQETQYF
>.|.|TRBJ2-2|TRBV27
TGTGCCAGCAGCAAGGGGACAACGAACACCGGGGAGCTGTTTTTT
CASSKGTTNTGELFF
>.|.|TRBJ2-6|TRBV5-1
TGCGCCAGCAGCTTGGTCGCAGGGGCTGGGGCCAACGTCCTGACTTTC
CASSLVAGAGANVLTF
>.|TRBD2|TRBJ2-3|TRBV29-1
TGCAGCGCAGAGAAGCGGGGGGATAGCACAGATACGCAGTATTTT
CSAEKRGDSTDTQYF
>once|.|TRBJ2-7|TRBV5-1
TGCGCCAGCAGTTCGGGGTGGTTCCCCTCCTACGAGCAGTACTTC
CASSSGWFPSYEQYF
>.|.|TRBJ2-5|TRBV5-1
TGCGCCAGCAGTAGGCAGCAAGAGACCCAGTACTTC
CASSRQQETQYF
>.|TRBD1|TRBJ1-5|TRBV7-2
TGTGCCAGCAGCCATCCCGGCCGCAGGGACAGGGCCTCTCAGCCCCAGCATTTT
CASSHPGRRDRASQPQHF
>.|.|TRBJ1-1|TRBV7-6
TGTGCCAGCAGCTTAGATCCGAGCACTGAAGCTTTCTTT
CASSLDPSTEAFF
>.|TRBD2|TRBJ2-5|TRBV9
TGTGCCAGCAGCGCGACTAGCGGGACTGAGACCCAGTACTTC
CASSATSGTETQYF
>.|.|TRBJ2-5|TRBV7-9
TGTGCCAGCAGCTTAGACGGGGTGTTCCAAGAGACCCAGTACTTC
CASSLDGVFQETQYF
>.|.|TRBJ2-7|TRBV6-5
TGTGCCAGCAGCCGACACACAGCCTACGAGCAGTACTTC
CASSRHTAYEQYF
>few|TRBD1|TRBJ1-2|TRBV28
TGTGCCAGCAGTTTGGGCCTCGGGCAGGGGGCCCTAGCTGGCTACACCTTC
CASSLGLGQGALAGYTF
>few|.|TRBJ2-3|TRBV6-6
TGTGCCAGCAGTTATACCACAGATACGCAGTATTTT
CASSYTTDTQYF
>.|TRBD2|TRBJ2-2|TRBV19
TGTGCCAGTAGCCGCGAAACCTTAGCGGGAGTAACCGGGGAGCTGTTTTTT
CASSRETLAGVTGELFF
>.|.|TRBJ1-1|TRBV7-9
TGTGCCAGCAGCCGGGGAGGGAACACTGAAGCTTTCTTT
CASSRGGNTEAFF
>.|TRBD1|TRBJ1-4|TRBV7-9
TGTGCCAGCAGCCCCCCATTCCCTATGCAGGGACAGAATGAAAAACTGTTTTTT
CASSPPFPMQGQNEKLFF
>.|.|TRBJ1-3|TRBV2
TGTGCCAGCAGTGCGATTAACTCTGGAAACACCATATATTTT
CASSAINSGNTIYF
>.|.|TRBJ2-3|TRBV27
TGTGCCAGCAACCGATTGTCCGGAGGGCAGGATACGCAGTATTTT
CASNRLSGGQDTQYF
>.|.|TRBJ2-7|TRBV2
TGTGCCAGCAGGCCCGACTCGTTACCCTACGAGCAGTACTTC
CASRPDSLPYEQYF
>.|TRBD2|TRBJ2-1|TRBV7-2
TGTGCCAGCAGCCTAGCGGTAGGGCTAGCCAATGAGCAGTTCTTC
CASSLAVGLANEQFF
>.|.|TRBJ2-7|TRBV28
TGTGCCAGCAGTTTAAGGCAGGGGTCCTACGAGCAGTACTTC
CASSLRQGSYEQYF
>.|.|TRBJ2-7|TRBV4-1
TGCGCCAGCAGCCAAGGACTTGCAGGTTCCTACGAGCAGTACTTC
CASSQGLAGSYEQYF
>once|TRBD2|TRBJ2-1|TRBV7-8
TGTGCCAGCAGCGTCCGGGAGGGGTCCTACAATGAGCAGTTCTTC
CASSVREGSYNEQFF
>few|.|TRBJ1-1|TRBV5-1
TGCGCCAGCAGCTTGGAAGGGAACACTGAAGCTTTCTTT
CASSLEGNTEAFF